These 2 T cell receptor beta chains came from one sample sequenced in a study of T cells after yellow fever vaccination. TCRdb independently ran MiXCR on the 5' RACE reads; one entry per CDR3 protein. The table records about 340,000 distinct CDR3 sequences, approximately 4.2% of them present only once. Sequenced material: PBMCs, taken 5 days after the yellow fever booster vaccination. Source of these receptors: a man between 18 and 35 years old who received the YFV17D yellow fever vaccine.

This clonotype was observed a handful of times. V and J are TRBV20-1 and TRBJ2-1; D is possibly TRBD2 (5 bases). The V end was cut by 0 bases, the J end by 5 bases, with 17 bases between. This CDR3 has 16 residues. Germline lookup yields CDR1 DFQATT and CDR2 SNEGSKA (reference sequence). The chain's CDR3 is CSARDLRGWGNNEQFF. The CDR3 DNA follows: TGCAGTGCTAGAGATCTCCGCGGGTGGGGAAACAATGAGCAGTTCTTC.

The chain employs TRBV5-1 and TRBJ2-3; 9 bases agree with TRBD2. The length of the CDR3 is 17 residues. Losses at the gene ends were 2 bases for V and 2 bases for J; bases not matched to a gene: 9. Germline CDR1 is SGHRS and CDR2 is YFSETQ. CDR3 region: CASSFVGTSRYTDTQYF. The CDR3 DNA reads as TGCGCCAGCAGCTTCGTCGGGACTAGCAGATACACAGATACGCAGTATTTT.